This TCR beta chain appears in the sequencing data of a study of T cells after posttransplantation cyclophosphamide. General study results and limits: Donor CD8+ memory clones often dominated recipient blood repertoires at later times. Skin or GI-infiltrating T cells shared few TRB sequences with blood. Recipient CMV seropositivity and CMV reactivation strongly tracked TRB clonality.

In regard to this clone: Its antigen remains unknown.

Generated by immunoSEQ multiplex PCR, the TCRdb table keeps only in-frame clones and is missing some. The sample holds about 16,000 clones, about 90% seen once. Treatment was busulfan-fludarabine conditioning, a marrow graft, and cyclophosphamide on days +3 and +4. CDR3 size: 13 residues. CDR1 is MNHNS and CDR2 is SASEGT in the germline V gene. V was shortened by 5 bases and J by 2 bases, with 9 bases between the two germline ends. The sequence came from a male patient between 60 and 69 years old who received an allogeneic stem cell transplant from a related donor and was CMV-positive. Some T cells may possibly be graft donor cells. This sample comprised CD4+ T cells sorted from blood, obtained after allogeneic stem cell transplant with posttransplant cyclophosphamide. The chain links TRBV6-1 to TRBJ1-2; D gene ambiguous. CDR3 in DNA: TGTGCCAGCAGTACGGGATTCAACTATGGCTACACCTTC. This encodes CASSTGFNYGYTF.